Included here is one TCR beta chain sequence, with context. This sample is part of a study of blood T cell repertoires in COVID-19. Study summary: Specimens from acute and convalescent COVID-19 originated in the United States, Italy and Spain. PBMCs, B-cell-depleted T cells, or T cells provided the cDNA or gDNA that made up the material.

Germline values: CDR1 LNHDA, CDR2 SQIVND (reference sequence). CDR3 length equals 15 residues. Losses at the gene ends were 3 bases for V and 5 bases for J; bases not matched to a gene: 6. In the study's own analysis: The authors estimated nucleated cell counts from reference gene primer amplification. Repertoires were generated with immunoSEQ multiplex PCR, while TCRdb's copy carries only in-frame clones and drops some. V, J and clone size are taken as reported in that table, and D and trimming were inferred from the DNA itself. This sample yields fewer than 100,000 clones, of which roughly 82% are seen a single time; more than 9.5% belongs to the top ten.

This chain joins TRBV19 and TRBJ1-4; TRBD1 matches at 7 bases. Sequencing was performed on peripheral blood. The source of this sequence is a middle-aged man with acute or convalescent COVID-19. The CDR3 bases are TGTGCCAGTAGTATTCTGGGACAGCTAAATGAAAAACTGTTTTTT. It specifies CASSILGQLNEKLFF.